The 28 T cell receptor beta chains in this list originate from one sample, sequenced in a study of T-cell memory formation after mild COVID-19. TCRdb reprocessed the 5' RACE reads via MiXCR and lists one record per CDR3 protein. This sample has about 320,000 distinct CDR3 sequences; over 11% occur once, and the top ten carry approximately 22%. Sequenced: PBMCs or a T cell subset sorted from them (not recorded which). These receptors were obtained from a man younger than 35 who had mild COVID-19 (a few samples of this study predate the infection). Cell type and time point are not known.

The V gene is TRBV6-6, the J gene TRBJ1-1, with a tentative D call TRBD1 (5 bases). Trimming stripped 7 bases from V and 1 base from J, with 13 bases between. Germline lookup yields CDR1 MNHNY and CDR2 SVGAGI (reference sequence). The CDR3 sequence is 14 residues long. The CDR3 DNA reads as TGTGCCAGCAACACCGGGGCTTCGAACACTGAAGCTTTCTTT. As protein: CASNTGASNTEAFF.

This sequence joins TRBV6-2 or TRBV6-3 and TRBJ2-5; 8 bases map to TRBD2. The V gene end was trimmed by 7 bases and the J gene end by 5 bases; junction bases not matched to a gene: 12. CDR3 length equals 15 residues. In germline, CDR1 is MNHEY, CDR2 SVGEGT. The DNA for the CDR3 is TGTGCCAGCACCTACGGGGGGGCCGGGATGGAGACCCAGTACTTC. Encoded protein: CASTYGGAGMETQYF.

The rearrangement joins TRBV5-1 to TRBJ2-7; TRBD1 or TRBD2 may be the D gene (5 bases each). The germline CDR1 and CDR2 sequences are SGHRS and YFSETQ. Trimming removed 5 bases from V and 1 base from J, with 10 bases in between. CDR3 length: 13 amino acids. The CDR3 here is CASRGDGSYEQYF. For the CDR3, the DNA is TGCGCCAGCAGGGGGGACGGATCCTACGAGCAGTACTTC.

At least ten counts were recorded for this clonotype. The gene calls are TRBV6-2 or TRBV6-3 and TRBJ2-5, with TRBD1 matching 8 bases. The ends lost 6 bases at V and 0 bases at J; junction bases unmatched: 3. The CDR3 consists of 14 residues. Germline V lookup: CDR1 MNHEY, CDR2 SVGEGT. CDR3 residues: CASRRQGYQETQYF. The CDR3 DNA sequence: TGTGCCAGCAGGAGACAGGGGTACCAAGAGACCCAGTACTTC.

The rearrangement joins TRBV9 to TRBJ2-5; 7 nucleotides agree with TRBD1. The germline V gene has CDR1 SGDLS and CDR2 YYNGEE. With 4 bases clipped from V and 5 bases from J, the junction kept 11 bases outside the gene matches. This CDR3 comprises 15 residues. The DNA for the CDR3 is TGTGCCAGCAGCTCTCCCGGGACAGCAGGGGAGACCCAGTACTTC. The encoded protein is CASSSPGTAGETQYF.

This chain links TRBV6-2 or TRBV6-3 with TRBJ2-3; no clear D gene. There are 14 residues in the CDR3. V shed 6 bases and J shed 1 base, with 11 bases lying between them. Germline CDR1 is MNHEY and CDR2 is SVGEGT. CDR3 protein: CASRPGWGTDTQYF. CDR3 in DNA: TGTGCCAGCAGGCCCGGCTGGGGCACAGATACGCAGTATTTT.

The V and J genes are TRBV4-2 and TRBJ1-2; TRBD1 agrees at 7 bases. Germline CDR1 is LGHNA and CDR2 is YNFKEQ. The CDR3 extends over 15 amino acids. V lost 2 bases and J lost 4; bases outside the gene matches: 7. CDR3 in amino acids: CASSQLGDSFYGYTF. In nucleotides, the CDR3 is TGTGCCAGCAGCCAATTGGGGGACAGCTTCTATGGCTACACCTTC.

The genes are TRBV5-1 and TRBJ2-3, with a tentative D call TRBD2 (5 bases). Per germline, CDR1 SGHRS and CDR2 YFSETQ. V was pared by 1 base and J by 0 bases, with 9 bases between. This CDR3 region has 15 residues. This CDR3 is CASSLKPGSTDTQYF. The CDR3 region has the DNA TGCGCCAGCAGCTTGAAGCCGGGAAGCACAGATACGCAGTATTTT.

The chain joins TRBV9 to TRBJ1-1; the D gene is possibly TRBD1 (6 bases). V dropped 4 bases and J dropped 6 bases, with 19 bases sitting between them. Germline V CDR1 and CDR2: SGDLS, YYNGEE. The CDR3 is 15 residues long. The CDR3 bases are TGTGCCAGCAGCCCCCCGGGACACGGTACGGCTGAAGCTTTCTTT. It codes for CASSPPGHGTAEAFF.

This chain joins TRBV6-5 and TRBJ2-4; the match to TRBD1 covers 7 bases. J was trimmed by 0 bases and V by 6 bases; bases with no gene match: 11. Germline values: CDR1 MNHEY, CDR2 SVGAGI. This CDR3 has 17 residues. The CDR3 bases are TGTGCCAGCAGCAGTACCGGGACAGCGCTAGCCAAAAACATTCAGTACTTC. Residues: CASSSTGTALAKNIQYF.

The sample holds a few counts of this clonotype. The chain has TRBV18 and TRBJ1-1; tentative D call: TRBD1 (6 bases). The germline V gene encodes CDR1 KGHSH and CDR2 LQKENI. The CDR3 has 15 residues. Trimming pared 2 bases from V and 5 bases from J, leaving 15 bases between. CDR3: CASSPSQGSRTEAFF. Written as DNA, the CDR3 is TGTGCCAGCTCACCATCACAGGGTTCGAGGACTGAAGCTTTCTTT.

This clonotype was recorded at least ten times. The J gene is TRBJ1-1, the V gene TRBV11-1, with 8 bases aligning to TRBD1. The CDR3 totals 13 residues. CDR1 SGHAT and CDR2 FQDESV come from the germline V gene (reference sequence). Trimming at V came to 3 bases and at J to 4 bases, leaving 1 base not matched to a gene. As DNA, the CDR3 is TGTGCCAGCAGCTTGACAGGGGCCACTGAAGCTTTCTTT. Protein: CASSLTGATEAFF.

This CDR3 reads CASSRRTPTEIYEQYF. The CDR3 nucleotides read TGTGCCAGCAGCCGACGGACTCCAACGGAAATCTACGAGCAGTACTTC. V and J are TRBV11-2 and TRBJ2-7, with D perhaps TRBD2 (5 bases). The CDR3 is made up of 16 amino acids. Germline V gene lookup returns CDR1 SGHAT and CDR2 FQNNGV. Trimming took 5 bases from V and 3 from J, leaving 20 bases between them.

As DNA, the CDR3 is TGTGCCAGCAGCCAAGATCTGGTTGAAGCTTTCTTT. It encodes CASSQDLVEAFF. The J gene is TRBJ1-1, the V gene TRBV3-2. TRBV3-2 is a pseudogene segment. This CDR3 has 12 residues.

The chain has TRBV9 and TRBJ2-3; TRBD1 aligns across 9 bases. The CDR3 has 15 amino acids. The germline CDR1 and CDR2 sequences are SGDLS and YYNGEE. The V gene end was trimmed by 0 bases and the J gene end by 1 base; junction bases not matched to a gene: 0. This CDR3 reads CASSVGTGGTDTQYF. CDR3 sequence (DNA): TGTGCCAGCAGCGTAGGGACAGGGGGCACAGATACGCAGTATTTT.

The chain uses TRBV12-3 or TRBV12-4 and TRBJ1-2; TRBD1 might be the D (5 bases). Trimming took 2 bases from V and 14 from J, leaving 12 bases between them. CDR3 length: 11 amino acids. DNA of the CDR3: TGTGCCAGCAGTTTAAGGGGCCCACAGACCTTC. Its protein is CASSLRGPQTF.

The chain links TRBV6-6 to TRBJ1-1; maybe TRBD1 (5 bases). The germline gives CDR1 MNHNY, CDR2 SVGAGI (reference sequence). CDR3 length equals 15 residues. V lost 3 bases and J 1 base, leaving 12 bases between the germline ends. The CDR3 region is CASSYWGLGNTEAFF. CDR3 nucleotides: TGTGCCAGCAGTTATTGGGGGTTGGGGAACACTGAAGCTTTCTTT.

V is TRBV3-2 and J is TRBJ2-1; the table's D call TRBD1 went unverified against the DNA. TRBV3-2 is annotated as a pseudogene. The CDR3 consists of 11 residues. The CDR3 is CASSQDGKQFF. CDR3 bases: TGTGCCAGCAGCCAAGACGGGAAGCAGTTCTTC.

This clonotype occurred a few times. The chain employs TRBV6-5 and TRBJ2-1; TRBD2 matches at 12 bases. From germline, CDR1 is MNHEY and CDR2 SVGAGI. Trimming at V came to 4 bases and at J to 7 bases, leaving 8 bases not matched to a gene. CDR3 length equals 16 residues. The CDR3 DNA reads TGTGCCAGCAGTTGGAACCTAGCGGGGGGGTTAAATGAGCAGTTCTTC. Protein product: CASSWNLAGGLNEQFF.

There are many counts of this clonotype. V and J are TRBV20-1 and TRBJ2-1; 7 bases align to TRBD2. Germline trimming cut 4 bases from V and 4 bases from J; bases unmatched to any gene: 4. The length of the CDR3 is 13 residues. Germline loops: CDR1 DFQATT, CDR2 SNEGSKA (reference sequence). CDR3 in DNA: TGCAGTGCTATGGGAGGGCTATACAATGAGCAGTTCTTC. It codes for CSAMGGLYNEQFF.

This clonotype appeared a few times. The chain uses TRBV30 and TRBJ1-1, with D perhaps matching TRBD1 (5 bases). The CDR3 is made up of 13 amino acids. Germline V gives CDR1 GTSNPN, CDR2 SVGIG (reference sequence). The V end was cut by 1 base, the J end by 3 bases, with 9 bases between. CDR3 region: CAWSGEGYTEAFF. In nucleotides, the CDR3 is TGTGCCTGGAGTGGCGAGGGGTACACTGAAGCTTTCTTT.

This chain uses TRBV12-3 or TRBV12-4 with TRBJ1-2, with a tentative D call TRBD1 (6 bases). The V end was cut by 4 bases, the J end by 2 bases, with 14 bases between. The CDR3 covers 15 residues. Here the CDR3 DNA reads TGTGCCAGCAGTTCCCCCGGGACACCAAACTATGGCTACACCTTC. Protein sequence: CASSSPGTPNYGYTF.

This clonotype was seen only a few times. V usage is TRBV7-2 and J usage is TRBJ2-1; TRBD2 is a possible D gene (5 bases). Looked up from germline, CDR1 is SGHTA and CDR2 is FQGNSA. This CDR3 has 14 residues. V was clipped by 3 bases and J by 12 bases, with 18 bases between them. The DNA of the CDR3 is TGTGCCAGCAGCTTTTACGGGATCAACAGTGGGCAGTTCTTC. This sequence encodes CASSFYGINSGQFF.

This chain connects TRBV11-2 to TRBJ2-1; the match to TRBD1 covers 9 bases. The CDR3 has 15 residues. V was clipped by 5 bases and J by 7 bases; unmatched bases: 9. Per the germline V gene, CDR1 is SGHAT and CDR2 is FQNNGV. In nucleotides, the CDR3 is TGTGCCAGCAGCCCGCGGGACAGGGCGCCGAATGAGCAGTTCTTC. Translated, it gives CASSPRDRAPNEQFF.

The V and J genes are TRBV28 and TRBJ1-4, with 8 bases fitting TRBD1. V lost 3 bases, J lost 8 bases, and 5 bases stayed unmatched. CDR1 is MDHEN, CDR2 SYDVKM, per germline. This CDR3 is 14 amino acids long. The CDR3 nucleotides are TGTGCCAGCAGTTTTCCAGGGGGCGAAGAAAAACTGTTTTTT. Translating it yields CASSFPGGEEKLFF.

The V gene is TRBV6-5, the J gene TRBJ1-3, with 8 bases fitting TRBD1. Germline V gives CDR1 MNHEY, CDR2 SVGAGI. V shed 3 bases, J shed 4 bases, and the junction held 5 bases outside the gene matches. The CDR3 runs to 15 residues. Here the CDR3 reads CASSYLGQAGNTIYF. CDR3 DNA: TGTGCCAGCAGTTATTTGGGACAGGCCGGAAACACCATATATTTT.

V gene TRBV12-3 or TRBV12-4 combines with J gene TRBJ1-1, with D perhaps matching TRBD1 (5 bases). V lost 3 bases to trimming and J lost 7 bases, with 12 bases between them. This CDR3 is built from 13 residues. The CDR3 loop reads CASSFGQGGEAFF. For the CDR3, the DNA is TGTGCCAGCAGTTTTGGGCAGGGCGGTGAAGCTTTCTTT.

This clonotype was counted ten times or more. V and J are TRBV12-3 or TRBV12-4 and TRBJ2-7, with D possibly matching TRBD1 (6 bases). V was trimmed by 5 bases and J by 7 bases, leaving 9 bases between them. The length of the CDR3 is 11 residues. CDR3 sequence: CASSGQREQYF. The DNA of the CDR3 is TGTGCCAGCAGTGGACAGAGAGAGCAGTACTTC.